These T cell receptor beta chains were read from a single sample in a study of cytomegalovirus exposure and HLA in healthy donors. Repertoires were generated with immunoSEQ multiplex PCR, while TCRdb's copy carries only in-frame clones and drops some. The data show roughly 100,000 clones, roughly 80% seen once. The sequenced material came from PBMCs. These receptors all stem from a man aged 40-50 years in good health and CMV-seronegative. Both conserved end residues are part of each CDR3. Each record gives: clone size, D gene, J gene, V gene, CDR3 DNA, CDR3 protein. D genes are given only for firm matches. Only part of the rows carry a size: once, few, many, or a class if the clone is expanded.

. . TRBJ2-1 TRBV5-5 TGTGCCAGCAGCCAGACAGAAAGGCTGGCCTACAATGAGCAGTTCTTC CASSQTERLAYNEQFF
. . TRBJ1-1 TRBV10-3 TGTGCCAGCGCCGGACAGACGAACACTGAAGCTTTCTTT CASAGQTNTEAFF
. TRBD2 TRBJ2-5 TRBV29-1 TGCAGCGTTGATGGGTCTGGGGTAGCGGGGACAGAGACCCAGTACTTC CSVDGSGVAGTETQYF
. TRBD1 TRBJ2-2 TRBV5-3 TGTGCCAGAAGCTTATTGACAGGGCAACCGAACACCGGGGAGCTGTTTTTT CARSLLTGQPNTGELFF
. TRBD1 TRBJ2-7 TRBV2 TGTGCCAGCGGATGGGACAGGGGAGACTACGAGCAGTACTTC CASGWDRGDYEQYF
few . TRBJ1-2 TRBV6-5 TGTGCCAGCAGTTACGGATGGGGGCGGGGCTACACCTTC CASSYGWGRGYTF
. . TRBJ1-5 TRBV28 TGTGCCAGCAGTTCCCGGGCCAGCCCCGGGGGTCAGCCCCAGCATTTT CASSSRASPGGQPQHF
. . TRBJ1-2 TRBV19 TGTGCCAGTAGTAACCAGGGCATGGGTGGCTACACCTTC CASSNQGMGGYTF
. TRBD2 TRBJ2-3 TRBV7-3 TGTGCCAGCAGCTCTAAAAGCGGGGGGGCAGATACGCAGTATTTT CASSSKSGGADTQYF
. TRBD1 TRBJ2-7 TRBV29-1 TGCAGCGTTCCTCTCCAGGGGGACGAGCAGTACTTC CSVPLQGDEQYF
. . TRBJ1-2 TRBV27 TGTGCCAGCAGTTTCGTCAGGGGAAACTATGGCTACACCTTC CASSFVRGNYGYTF
. TRBD1 TRBJ1-1 TRBV18 TGTGCCAGCTCACCTATGACAGGGGGCATCGGTGAAGCTTTCTTT CASSPMTGGIGEAFF
once TRBD1 TRBJ2-7 TRBV4-1 TGCGCCAGCAGGGACCTCGACAGGGTTCCGTACGAGCAGTACTTC CASRDLDRVPYEQYF
. TRBD2 TRBJ2-3 TRBV5-6 TGTGCCAGCAGCTTTAGCGGGGGTTCCTCTAGCACAGATACGCAGTATTTT CASSFSGGSSSTDTQYF
. TRBD1 TRBJ1-4 TRBV2 TGTGCCAGCAGTTTAGGGGACAGGGGGCGTAGAAAACTGTTTTTT CASSLGDRGRRKLFF
. TRBD2 TRBJ2-1 TRBV4-1 TGCGCCAGCAGCCGACTAGCGGGGGGGCAGTATGAGCAGTTCTTC CASSRLAGGQYEQFF
. . TRBJ1-1 TRBV2 TGTGCCAGTGCCTATCGATCCGCGAACACTGAAGCTTTCTTT CASAYRSANTEAFF
. . TRBJ2-7 TRBV18 TGTGCCAGCTCACCACCGGGCGTTACGGGGGGCAAGAACGAGCAGTACTTC CASSPPGVTGGKNEQYF